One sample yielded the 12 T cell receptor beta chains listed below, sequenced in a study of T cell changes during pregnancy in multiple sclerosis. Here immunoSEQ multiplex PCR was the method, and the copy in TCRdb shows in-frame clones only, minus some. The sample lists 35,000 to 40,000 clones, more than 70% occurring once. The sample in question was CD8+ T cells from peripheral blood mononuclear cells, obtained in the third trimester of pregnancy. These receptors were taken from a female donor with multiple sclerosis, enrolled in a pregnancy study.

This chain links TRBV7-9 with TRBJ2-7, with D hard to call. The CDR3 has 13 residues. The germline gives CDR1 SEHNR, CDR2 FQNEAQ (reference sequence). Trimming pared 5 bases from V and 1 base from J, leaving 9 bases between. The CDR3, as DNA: TGTGCCAGCAGCCCGGCGGCATCCTACGAGCAGTACTTC. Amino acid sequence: CASSPAASYEQYF.

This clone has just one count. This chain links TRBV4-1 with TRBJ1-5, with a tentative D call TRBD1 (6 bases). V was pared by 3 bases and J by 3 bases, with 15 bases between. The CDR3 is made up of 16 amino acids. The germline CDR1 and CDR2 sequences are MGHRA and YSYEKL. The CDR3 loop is CASSHHRDTNNQPQHF. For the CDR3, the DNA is TGCGCCAGCAGCCACCACCGGGACACTAACAATCAGCCCCAGCATTTT.

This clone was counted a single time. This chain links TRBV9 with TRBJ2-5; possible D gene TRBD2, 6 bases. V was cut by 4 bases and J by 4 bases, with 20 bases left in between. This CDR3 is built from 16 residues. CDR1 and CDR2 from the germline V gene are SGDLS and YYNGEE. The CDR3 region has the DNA TGTGCCAGCAGCCCTCACATGACTAGTATCGCAGAGACCCAGTACTTC. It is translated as CASSPHMTSIAETQYF. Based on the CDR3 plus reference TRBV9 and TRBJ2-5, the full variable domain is DSGVTQTPKHLITATGQRVTLRCSPRSGDLSVYWYQQSLDQGLQFLIQYYNGEERAKGNILERFSAQQFPDLHSELNLSSLELGDSALYFCASSPHMTSIAETQYFGPGTRLLVL.

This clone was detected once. The CDR3 coding sequence is TGTGCCAGCAGCGGGGGGGGCGGCTACACCTTC. Residues: CASSGGGGYTF. The chain couples TRBV9 to TRBJ1-2; maybe TRBD1 (6 bases). The CDR3 sequence is 11 residues long. The V and J ends lost 3 bases and 8 bases respectively, with 8 bases between them. From germline, CDR1 is SGDLS and CDR2 YYNGEE.

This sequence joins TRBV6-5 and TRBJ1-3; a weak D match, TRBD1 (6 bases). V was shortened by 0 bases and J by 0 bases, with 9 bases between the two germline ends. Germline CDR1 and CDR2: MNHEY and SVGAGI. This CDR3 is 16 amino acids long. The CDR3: CASSYSRGGSGNTIYF. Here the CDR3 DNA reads TGTGCCAGCAGTTACTCGAGAGGGGGCTCTGGAAACACCATATATTTT.

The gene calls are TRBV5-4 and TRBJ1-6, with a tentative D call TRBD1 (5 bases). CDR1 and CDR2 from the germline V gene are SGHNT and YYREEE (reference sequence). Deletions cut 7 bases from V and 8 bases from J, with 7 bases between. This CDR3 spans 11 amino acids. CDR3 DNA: TGTGCCAGCGTAGGGGATTCACCCCTCCACTTT. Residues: CASVGDSPLHF.

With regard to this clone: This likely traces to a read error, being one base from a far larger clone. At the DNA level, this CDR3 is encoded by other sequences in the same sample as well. In nucleotides, the CDR3 is TGTGCCAGCAGGGGACAGTTGAACACTGAAGCTTTCTTT. It yields the protein CASRGQLNTEAFF. The chain joins TRBV2 to TRBJ1-1; 7 bases line up with TRBD1. Germline values: CDR1 SNHLY, CDR2 FYNNEI. The CDR3 has 13 residues. J gave up 0 bases and V 6 bases, and 1 base lay outside the gene matches.

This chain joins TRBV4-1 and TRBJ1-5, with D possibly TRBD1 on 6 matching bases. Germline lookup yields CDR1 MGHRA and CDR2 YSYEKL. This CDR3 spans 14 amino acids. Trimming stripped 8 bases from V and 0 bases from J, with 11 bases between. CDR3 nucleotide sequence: TGCGCCAGCCGGGACATTGTTAGCAATCAGCCCCAGCATTTT. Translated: CASRDIVSNQPQHF.

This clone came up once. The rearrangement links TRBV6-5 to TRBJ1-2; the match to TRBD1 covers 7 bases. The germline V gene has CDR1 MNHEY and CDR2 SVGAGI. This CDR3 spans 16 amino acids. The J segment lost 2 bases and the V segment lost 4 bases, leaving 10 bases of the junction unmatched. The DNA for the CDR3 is TGTGCCAGCAGTTTGAAACAGGGGCACCCGAACTATGGCTACACCTTC. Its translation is CASSLKQGHPNYGYTF.

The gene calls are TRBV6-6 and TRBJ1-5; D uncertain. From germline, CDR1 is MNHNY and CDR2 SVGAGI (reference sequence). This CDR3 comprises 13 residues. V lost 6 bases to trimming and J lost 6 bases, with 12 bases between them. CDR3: CASRPSTGQPQHF. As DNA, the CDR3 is TGTGCCAGCAGACCAAGTACGGGTCAGCCCCAGCATTTT.

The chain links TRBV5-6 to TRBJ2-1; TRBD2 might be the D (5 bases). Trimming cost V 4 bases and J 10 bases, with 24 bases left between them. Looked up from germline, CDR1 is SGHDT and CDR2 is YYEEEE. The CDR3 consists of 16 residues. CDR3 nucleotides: TGTGCCAGCAGCAAAGACTTGGCTAGCTGGGTCGTGGAGCAGTTCTTC. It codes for CASSKDLASWVVEQFF. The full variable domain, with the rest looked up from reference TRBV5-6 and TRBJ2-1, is DAGVTQSPTHLIKTRGQQVTLRCSPKSGHDTVSWYQQALGQGPQFIFQYYEEEERQRGNFPDRFSGHQFPNYSSELNVNALLLGDSALYLCASSKDLASWVVEQFFGPGTRLTVL.

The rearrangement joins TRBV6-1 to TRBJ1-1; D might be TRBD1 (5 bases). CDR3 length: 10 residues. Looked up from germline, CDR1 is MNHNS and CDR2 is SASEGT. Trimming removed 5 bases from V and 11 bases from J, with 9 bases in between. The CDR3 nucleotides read TGTGCCAGCAGTCCGGAGGGGGCTTTCTTT. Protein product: CASSPEGAFF.